The TCR beta chain under discussion was sequenced for a study of blood T cell repertoires in COVID-19. Study at large: Material from acute and convalescent COVID-19 was sourced from the United States, Italy and Spain.

Per the original data handling: Amplification of reference gene primers provided the estimated nucleated cell counts. The table came from immunoSEQ multiplex PCR; TCRdb's copy has only in-frame clones and leaves some out. V and J calls and clone size are copied from that table; D and trimming were computed from the DNA. The profile covers around 420,000 clones, with 88% appearing a single time and roughly 2% taken by the ten largest. This clone has a single count. Per the germline V gene, CDR1 is PRHDT and CDR2 is FYEKMQ (reference sequence). V dropped 2 bases and J dropped 4 bases, with 8 bases sitting between them. The CDR3 covers 13 residues. The study recruited people aged roughly 18 to 95 years across about two dozen US areas. Clinical history reported by participants formed the basis on which cohorts were assigned.

The chain recombines TRBV13 with TRBJ1-2; possible D gene TRBD1, 5 bases. Sequencing used PBMCs or T cells enriched from blood (not recorded which). The receptor was isolated from a woman between 40 and 55 years old with acute COVID-19. The CDR3 DNA sequence: TGTGCCAGCAGCTTACCAGGGCTCTATGGCTACACCTTC. Its translation is CASSLPGLYGYTF.